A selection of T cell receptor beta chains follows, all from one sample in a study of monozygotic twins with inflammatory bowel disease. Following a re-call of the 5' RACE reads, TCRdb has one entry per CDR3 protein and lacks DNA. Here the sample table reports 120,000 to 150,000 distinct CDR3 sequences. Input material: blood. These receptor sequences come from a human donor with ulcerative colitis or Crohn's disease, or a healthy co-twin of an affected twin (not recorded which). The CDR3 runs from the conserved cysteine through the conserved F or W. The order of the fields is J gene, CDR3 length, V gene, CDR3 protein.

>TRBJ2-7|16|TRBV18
CASSPPEGSRSYEQYF
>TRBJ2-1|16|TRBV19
CASRGTSGGPDNEQFF
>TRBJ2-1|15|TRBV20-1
CSAGLTGPIANEQFF
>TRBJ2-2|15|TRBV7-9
CASSPQTLNTGELFF
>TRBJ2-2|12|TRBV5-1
CASSFRSGELFF
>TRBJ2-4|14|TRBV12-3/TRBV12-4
CASSLGQPFHIQYF
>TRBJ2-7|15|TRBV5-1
CASSRESPSSYEQYF
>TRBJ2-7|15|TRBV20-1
CSASSPGGVSYEQYF
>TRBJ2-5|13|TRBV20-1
CSARTGGVETQYF
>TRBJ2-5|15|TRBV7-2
CASSLGGRIQETQYF
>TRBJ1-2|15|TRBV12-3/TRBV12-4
CASSNRVLTNYGYTF
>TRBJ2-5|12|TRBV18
CASSPYQETQYF
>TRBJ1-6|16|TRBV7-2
CASSLALGRMISPLHF